This TCR beta chain was obtained from a study of blood T cell repertoires in COVID-19. Study-level information: The United States, Italy and Spain provided the acute and convalescent COVID-19 samples. Sample material is recorded as cDNA or gDNA derived from T cells, B-cell-depleted T cells, or PBMCs.

As processed by the authors: Reference gene primer amplification gave estimated nucleated cell counts. Repertoires were generated with immunoSEQ multiplex PCR, while TCRdb's copy carries only in-frame clones and drops some. For V, J and clone size, that table is used; D and trimming come from the DNA. This table holds 97,000 or so clones, 82% found once. The CDR3 runs to 14 residues. The germline V gene has CDR1 GTSNPN and CDR2 SVGIG (reference sequence). With 5 bases clipped from V and 0 bases from J, the junction kept 4 bases outside the gene matches. The clonotype originates from a man between 65 and 85 years old with active or convalescent COVID-19. This chain uses TRBV30 with TRBJ1-5, with TRBD1 matching over 7 bases. Source material: peripheral blood. CDR3 in amino acids: CAWGTAYSNQPQHF. CDR3 DNA sequence: TGTGCCTGGGGGACAGCCTATAGCAATCAGCCCCAGCATTTT.